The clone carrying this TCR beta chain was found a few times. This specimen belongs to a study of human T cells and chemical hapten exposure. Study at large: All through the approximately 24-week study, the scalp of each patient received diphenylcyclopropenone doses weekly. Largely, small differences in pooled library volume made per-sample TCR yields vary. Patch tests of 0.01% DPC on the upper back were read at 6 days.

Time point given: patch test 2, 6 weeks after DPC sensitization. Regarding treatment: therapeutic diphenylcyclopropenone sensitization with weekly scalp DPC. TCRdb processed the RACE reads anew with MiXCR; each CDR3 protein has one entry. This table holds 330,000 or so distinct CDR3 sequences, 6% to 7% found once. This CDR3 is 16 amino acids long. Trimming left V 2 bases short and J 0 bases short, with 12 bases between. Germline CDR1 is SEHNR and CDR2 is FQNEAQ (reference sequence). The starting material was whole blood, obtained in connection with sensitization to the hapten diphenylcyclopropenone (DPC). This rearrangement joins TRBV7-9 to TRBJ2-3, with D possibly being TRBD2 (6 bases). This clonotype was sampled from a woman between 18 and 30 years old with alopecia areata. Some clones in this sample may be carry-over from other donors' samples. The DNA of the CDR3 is TGTGCCAGCAGCTTAAGGAGGGGAACTAGCACAGATACGCAGTATTTT. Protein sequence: CASSLRRGTSTDTQYF.